This TCR beta chain comes out of a study of blood T cell repertoires in COVID-19. Study summary: Spain, Italy and the United States supplied samples that represented acute and convalescent COVID-19. T cells, B-cell-depleted T cells, or PBMCs provided the cDNA or gDNA that served as material.

This clone has only one observation. In the authors' workflow: Amplifying reference gene primers gave estimates of nucleated cell counts. This table comes from immunoSEQ multiplex PCR, and its TCRdb copy is limited to in-frame clones, with some not included. The V and J calls and clone size come from that table; D and trimming were worked out from the DNA. The top ten clones hold 5% of a sample with 45,000 or so clones, 86% of them seen once. The CDR3 is 15 residues long. V lost 8 bases and J lost 0; bases outside the gene matches: 7. Germline-derived CDR1 and CDR2 are MNHEY and SVGAGI. The receptor's source is a man between 40 and 49 years old with active COVID-19. The sequencing input was peripheral blood. The chain links TRBV6-5 to TRBJ2-1, with 7 bases fitting TRBD1. The CDR3 sequence: CASGLQGSSYNEQFF. DNA for the CDR3: TGTGCCAGCGGGTTACAGGGGAGCTCCTACAATGAGCAGTTCTTC.